This TCR beta chain was sequenced for a study of shared clonotypes between healthy human individuals. Sequenced by immunoSEQ multiplex PCR; TCRdb stores in-frame clones only, minus some. This sample yields 600,000 to 750,000 clones, of which over 60% are seen a single time; approximately 2% belongs to the top ten. This TCR derives from a woman aged 25 to 39 in good health. Sequencing was carried out using memory CD4+ T cells sorted from blood. The subset was: CD45RA-negative fraction.

The CDR3 reads CSVRDGDGYTF. CDR3 DNA: TGCAGCGTTCGGGACGGCGATGGCTACACCTTC. This rearrangement joins TRBV29-1 to TRBJ1-2, with D perhaps matching TRBD1 (5 bases). Germline lookup yields CDR1 SQVTM and CDR2 ANQGSEA. The V and J ends lost 5 bases and 6 bases respectively, with 10 bases between them. CDR3 length: 11 amino acids. Looking up the rest from reference TRBV29-1 and TRBJ1-2 gives the full variable domain: SAVISQKPSRDICQRGTSLTIQCQVDSQVTMMFWYRQQPGQSLTLIATANQGSEATYESGFVIDKFPISRPNLTFSTLTVSNMSPEDSSIYLCSVRDGDGYTFGSGTRLTVV.